The source of this TCR beta chain is a study of CD8 T cells in ankylosing spondylitis. Study-level findings and limits: Blood of patients with ankylosing spondylitis appeared to be characterized by a TCR beta motif of fewer than 10 highly homologous variants. Disease-linked clones reportedly showed significant enrichment in matched ankylosing spondylitis synovial fluid. A subset of motif variants has previously been described in the synovial fluid and blood of reactive arthritis.

J gave up 4 bases and V 10 bases, and 10 bases lay outside the gene matches. Looked up from germline, CDR1 is SGHRS and CDR2 is YFSETQ. This CDR3 region has 14 residues. With regard to this clonotype: What it recognizes is unknown.

It was by quantitative 5'-RACE with molecular barcodes that TCR beta libraries were made. TCRdb analysed the 5' RACE reads with MiXCR anew, one entry per CDR3 protein. The sample holds 400,000 to 450,000 distinct CDR3 sequences, 17% seen once. This clonotype was obtained from a male donor with ankylosing spondylitis. The specimen sequenced was blood, either unsorted or a sorted T cell fraction (not recorded which). This rearrangement joins TRBV5-1 to TRBJ2-7, with 11 bases that match TRBD2. DNA of the CDR3: TGCGCCTCTCGAAAGGTAGCGGGGGGGTACGAGCAGTACTTC. Encoded protein: CASRKVAGGYEQYF.